The sequence of this T cell receptor (beta chain) was determined in a study of naive and memory T cell subsets. The CDR3 sequence is 12 residues long. Germline loops: CDR1 SQVTM, CDR2 ANQGSEA. Trimming shortened V by 6 bases and J by 4 bases, and 11 bases separated the two germline ends. The study, taken as a whole, reports: In CD4 and CD8 cells, diversity dropped from naive through EMRA. Over 90% of naive TCR sequences appeared only once, unlike memory subsets.

This clonotype was observed a handful of times. Its target is unknown. Cells stained for CD3, CD4, CD8, CD45RA, CD27 and viability were sorted into four CD45RA/CD27 subsets. An equimolar mix of two oligonucleotides served as the beta constant-region primer for TRBC1 and TRBC2. One entry per CDR3 protein results from TCRdb running MiXCR on the UMI-ligation and nested PCR reads. The sample records some 100,000 distinct CDR3 sequences, 7% being singletons. The TCR was taken from a human donor in good health. Material for sequencing was central memory CD4+ T cells from blood. The chain links TRBV29-1 to TRBJ2-3; the D gene is possibly TRBD1 (5 bases). This CDR3 is CSVLRDSDTQYF. DNA for the CDR3: TGCAGCGTCCTCAGGGATTCAGATACGCAGTATTTT.